This TCR beta chain is drawn from a study of blood T cell repertoires in COVID-19. For the study at large: The United States, Italy and Spain provided the acute and convalescent COVID-19 samples. Sample material is recorded as cDNA or gDNA derived from T cells, B-cell-depleted T cells, or PBMCs.

Authors' analysis steps: Amplified reference gene primers provided the basis for estimating nucleated cell counts. The method was immunoSEQ multiplex PCR; TCRdb's version includes in-frame clones alone and lacks a portion of them. V and J calls and clone size are given by that table; D and trimming were obtained from the DNA. This table holds more than 120,000 clones, approximately 90% found once. Germline V gives CDR1 LGHDT, CDR2 YNNKEL (reference sequence). J gave up 6 bases and V 1 base, and 3 bases lay outside the gene matches. This CDR3 has 16 amino acids. V and J are TRBV3-1 (or the pseudogene TRBV3-2) and TRBJ1-6; 10 bases are a match to TRBD1. Material for sequencing was peripheral blood. The receptor was derived from a human donor in a cohort sampled during active COVID-19. CDR3 residues: CASSQGQGARNSPLHF. CDR3 bases: TGTGCCAGCAGCCAAGGACAGGGGGCGCGTAATTCACCCCTCCACTTT.